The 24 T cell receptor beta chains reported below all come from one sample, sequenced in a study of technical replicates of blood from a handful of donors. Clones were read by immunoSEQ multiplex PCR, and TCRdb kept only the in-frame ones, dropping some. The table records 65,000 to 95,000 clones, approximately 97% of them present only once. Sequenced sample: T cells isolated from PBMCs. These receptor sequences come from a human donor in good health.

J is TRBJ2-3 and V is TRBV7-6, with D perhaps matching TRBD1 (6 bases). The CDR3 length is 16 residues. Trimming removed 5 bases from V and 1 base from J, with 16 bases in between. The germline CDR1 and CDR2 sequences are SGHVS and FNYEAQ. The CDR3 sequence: CASSPNSGVGTDTQYF. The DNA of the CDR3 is TGTGCCAGCAGCCCAAACTCAGGGGTGGGCACAGATACGCAGTATTTT.

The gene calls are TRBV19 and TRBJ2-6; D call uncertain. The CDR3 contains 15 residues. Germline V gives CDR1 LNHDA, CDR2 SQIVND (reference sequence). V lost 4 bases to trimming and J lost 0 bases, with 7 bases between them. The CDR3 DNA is TGTGCCAGTAGTACTCGACTCTCTGGGGCCAACGTCCTGACTTTC. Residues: CASSTRLSGANVLTF.

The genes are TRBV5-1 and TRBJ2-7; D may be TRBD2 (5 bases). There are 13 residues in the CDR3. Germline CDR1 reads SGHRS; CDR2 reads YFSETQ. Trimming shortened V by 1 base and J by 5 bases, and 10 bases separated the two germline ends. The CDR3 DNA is TGCGCCAGCAGCTTGTGGACTGGAGACGAGCAGTACTTC. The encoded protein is CASSLWTGDEQYF. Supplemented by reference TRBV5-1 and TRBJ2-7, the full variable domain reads KAGVTQTPRYLIKTRGQQVTLSCSPISGHRSVSWYQQTPGQGLQFLFEYFSETQRNKGNFPGRFSGRQFSNSRSEMNVSTLELGDSALYLCASSLWTGDEQYFGPGTRLTVT.

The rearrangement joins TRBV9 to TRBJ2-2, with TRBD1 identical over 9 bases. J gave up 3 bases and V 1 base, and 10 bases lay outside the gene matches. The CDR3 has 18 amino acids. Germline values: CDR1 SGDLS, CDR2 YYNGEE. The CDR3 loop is CASSVSIGTGYHTGELFF. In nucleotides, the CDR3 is TGTGCCAGCAGCGTATCCATCGGGACAGGGTATCACACCGGGGAGCTGTTTTTT.

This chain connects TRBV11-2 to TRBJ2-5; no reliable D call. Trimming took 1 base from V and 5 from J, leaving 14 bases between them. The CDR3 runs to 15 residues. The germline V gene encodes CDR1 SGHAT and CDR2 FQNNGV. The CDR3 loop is CASSLGTSESETQYF. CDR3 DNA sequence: TGTGCCAGCAGCTTAGGAACAAGCGAATCGGAGACCCAGTACTTC.

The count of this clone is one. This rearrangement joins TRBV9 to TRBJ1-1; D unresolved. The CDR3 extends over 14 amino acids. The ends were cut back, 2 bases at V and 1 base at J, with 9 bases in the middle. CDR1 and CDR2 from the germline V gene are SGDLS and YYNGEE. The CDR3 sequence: CASSVSQENTEAFF. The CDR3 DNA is TGTGCCAGCAGCGTCAGTCAGGAGAACACTGAAGCTTTCTTT.

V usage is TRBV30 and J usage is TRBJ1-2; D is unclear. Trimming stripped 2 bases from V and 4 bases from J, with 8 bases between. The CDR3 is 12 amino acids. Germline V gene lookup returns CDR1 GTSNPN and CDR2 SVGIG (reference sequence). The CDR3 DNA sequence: TGTGCCTGGAGTCCCCGTCCCTATGGCTACACCTTC. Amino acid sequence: CAWSPRPYGYTF.

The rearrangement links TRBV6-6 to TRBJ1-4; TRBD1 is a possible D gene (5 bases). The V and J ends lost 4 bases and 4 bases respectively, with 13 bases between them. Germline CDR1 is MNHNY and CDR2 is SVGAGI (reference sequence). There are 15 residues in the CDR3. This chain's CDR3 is CASSSPDRINEKLFF. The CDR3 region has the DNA TGTGCCAGCAGTTCACCAGACAGAATTAATGAAAAACTGTTTTTT.

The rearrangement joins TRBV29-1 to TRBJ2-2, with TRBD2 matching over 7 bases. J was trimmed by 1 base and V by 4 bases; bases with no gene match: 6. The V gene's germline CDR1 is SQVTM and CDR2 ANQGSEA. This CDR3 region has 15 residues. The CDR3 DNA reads TGCAGCGTTGTGGGGGGGGTTAAGAACACCGGGGAGCTGTTTTTT. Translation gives CSVVGGVKNTGELFF.

In DNA, the CDR3 is TGCGCCAGCAAGCCGCCAGGGGGTCAGAACAATGAGCAGTTCTTC. It translates to CASKPPGGQNNEQFF. The chain carries TRBV5-1 and TRBJ2-1, with TRBD1 matching 7 bases. The CDR3 extends over 15 amino acids. Germline V gene sequence: CDR1 SGHRS, CDR2 YFSETQ. The V and J ends lost 6 bases and 5 bases, in that order; junction bases with no gene match: 11.

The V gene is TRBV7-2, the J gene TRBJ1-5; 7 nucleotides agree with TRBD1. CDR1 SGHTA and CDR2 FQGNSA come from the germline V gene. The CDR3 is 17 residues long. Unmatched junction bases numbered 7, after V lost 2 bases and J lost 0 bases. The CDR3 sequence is CASSLLRDSYSNQPQHF. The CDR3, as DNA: TGTGCCAGCAGCTTACTACGGGACAGTTATAGCAATCAGCCCCAGCATTTT.

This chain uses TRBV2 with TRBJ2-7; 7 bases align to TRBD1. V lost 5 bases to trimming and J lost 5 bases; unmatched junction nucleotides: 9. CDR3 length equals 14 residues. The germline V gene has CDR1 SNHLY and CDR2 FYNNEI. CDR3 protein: CASSTMDRPHEQYF. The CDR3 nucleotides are TGTGCCAGCAGTACAATGGACAGGCCCCACGAGCAGTACTTC.

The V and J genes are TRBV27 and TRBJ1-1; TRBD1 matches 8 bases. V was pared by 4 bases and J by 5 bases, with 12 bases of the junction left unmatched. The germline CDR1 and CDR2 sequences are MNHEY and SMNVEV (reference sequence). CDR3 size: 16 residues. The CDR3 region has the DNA TGTGCCAGCAGTTCACAAGGACCAGGGGGCTTGACTGAAGCTTTCTTT. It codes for CASSSQGPGGLTEAFF.

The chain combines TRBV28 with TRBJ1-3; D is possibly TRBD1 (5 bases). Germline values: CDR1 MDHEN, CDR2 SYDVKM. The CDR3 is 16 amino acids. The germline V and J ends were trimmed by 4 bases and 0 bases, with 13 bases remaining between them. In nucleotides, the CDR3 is TGTGCCAGCAGTTCGGGGGGACTAAGCTCTGGAAACACCATATATTTT. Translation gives CASSSGGLSSGNTIYF.

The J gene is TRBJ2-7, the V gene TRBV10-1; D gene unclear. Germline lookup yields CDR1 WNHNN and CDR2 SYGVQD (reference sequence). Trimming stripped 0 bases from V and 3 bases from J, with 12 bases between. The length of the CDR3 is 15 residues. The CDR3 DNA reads TGCGCCAGCAGTGAGTCGTCAGGCCCCTACTACGAGCAGTACTTC. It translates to CASSESSGPYYEQYF.

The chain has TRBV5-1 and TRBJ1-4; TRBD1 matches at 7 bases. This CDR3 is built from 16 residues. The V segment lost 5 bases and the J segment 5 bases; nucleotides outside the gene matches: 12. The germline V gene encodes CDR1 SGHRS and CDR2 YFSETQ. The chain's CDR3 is CASRQNPGQPNEKLFF. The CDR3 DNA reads TGCGCCAGCAGGCAAAACCCGGGACAGCCGAATGAAAAACTGTTTTTT.

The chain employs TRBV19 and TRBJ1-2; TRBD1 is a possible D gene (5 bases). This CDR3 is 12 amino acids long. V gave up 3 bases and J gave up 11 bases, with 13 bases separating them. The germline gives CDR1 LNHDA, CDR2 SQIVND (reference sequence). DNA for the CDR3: TGTGCCAGTAGTATGGGCACAGGAGGGTACACCTTC. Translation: CASSMGTGGYTF.

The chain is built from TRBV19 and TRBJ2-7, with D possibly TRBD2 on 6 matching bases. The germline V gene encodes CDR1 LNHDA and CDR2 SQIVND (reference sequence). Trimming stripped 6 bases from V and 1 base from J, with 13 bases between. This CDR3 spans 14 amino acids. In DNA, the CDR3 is TGTGCCAGTAGGCCCGGGACTGTATCCTACGAGCAGTACTTC. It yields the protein CASRPGTVSYEQYF. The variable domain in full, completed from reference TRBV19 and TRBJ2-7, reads DGGITQSPKYLFRKEGQNVTLSCEQNLNHDAMYWYRQDPGQGLRLIYYSQIVNDFQKGDIAEGYSVSREKKESFPLTVTSAQKNPTAFYLCASRPGTVSYEQYFGPGTRLTVT.

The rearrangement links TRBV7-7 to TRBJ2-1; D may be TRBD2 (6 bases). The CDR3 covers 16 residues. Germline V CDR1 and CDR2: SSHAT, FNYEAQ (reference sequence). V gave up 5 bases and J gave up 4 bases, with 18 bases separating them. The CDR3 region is CASSPRDPGTYNEQFF. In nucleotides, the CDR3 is TGTGCCAGCAGCCCCCGGGACCCTGGGACTTACAATGAGCAGTTCTTC. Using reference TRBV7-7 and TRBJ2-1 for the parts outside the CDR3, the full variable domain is GAGVSQSPRYKVTKRGQDVTLRCDPISSHATLYWYQQALGQGPEFLTYFNYEAQPDKSGLPSDRFSAERPEGSISTLTIQRTEQRDSAMYRCASSPRDPGTYNEQFFGPGTRLTVL.

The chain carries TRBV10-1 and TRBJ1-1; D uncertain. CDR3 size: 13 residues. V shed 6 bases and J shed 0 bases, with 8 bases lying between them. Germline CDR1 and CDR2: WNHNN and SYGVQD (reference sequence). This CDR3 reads CASRFSLNTEAFF. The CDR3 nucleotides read TGCGCCAGCAGGTTCTCGTTGAACACTGAAGCTTTCTTT.

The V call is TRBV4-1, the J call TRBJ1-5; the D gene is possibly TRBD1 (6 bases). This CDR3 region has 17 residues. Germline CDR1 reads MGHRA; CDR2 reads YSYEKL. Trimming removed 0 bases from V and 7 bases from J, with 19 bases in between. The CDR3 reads CASSQEVLGAVGQPQHF. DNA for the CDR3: TGCGCCAGCAGCCAAGAGGTCTTGGGGGCGGTTGGCCAGCCCCAGCATTTT.

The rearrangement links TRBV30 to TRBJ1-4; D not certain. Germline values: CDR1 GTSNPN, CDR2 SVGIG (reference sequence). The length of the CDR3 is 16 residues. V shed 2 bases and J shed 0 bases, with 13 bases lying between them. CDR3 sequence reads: CAWSFGRRTTNEKLFF. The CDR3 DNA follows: TGTGCCTGGAGTTTCGGACGGAGGACAACTAATGAAAAACTGTTTTTT.

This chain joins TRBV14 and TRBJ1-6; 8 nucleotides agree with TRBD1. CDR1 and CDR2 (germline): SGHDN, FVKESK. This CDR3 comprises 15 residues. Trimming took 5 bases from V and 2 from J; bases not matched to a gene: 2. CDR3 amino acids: CASSLDRAYNSPLHF. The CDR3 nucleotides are TGTGCCAGCAGCTTGGACAGGGCCTATAATTCACCCCTCCACTTT. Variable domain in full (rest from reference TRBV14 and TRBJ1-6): EAGVTQFPSHSVIEKGQTVTLRCDPISGHDNLYWYRRVMGKEIKFLLHFVKESKQDESGMPNNRFLAERTGGTYSTLKVQPAELEDSGVYFCASSLDRAYNSPLHFGNGTRLTVT.

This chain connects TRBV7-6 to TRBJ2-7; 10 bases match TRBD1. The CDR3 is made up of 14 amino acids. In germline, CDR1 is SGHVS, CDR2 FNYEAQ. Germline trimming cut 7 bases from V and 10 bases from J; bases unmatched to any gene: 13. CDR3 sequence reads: CASNPRPGQGSQYF. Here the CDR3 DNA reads TGTGCCAGCAACCCCCGACCGGGACAGGGGTCCCAGTACTTC.